The following is a TCR beta chain sequence with its context. Its antigen is still unknown. Within one base of it there is no much larger clone, and no base qualities were kept. The data belong to a study of blood T cell repertoires in COVID-19 (dated by TCRdb to the early 2020s). Context from the whole study: The collaborator samples originated in the United States, Italy and Spain and spanned the acute and convalescent phases of COVID-19. The sample metadata nearly always contained a de-identified subject ID, COVID-19 status, age in years and sex. HLA class I and class II types, where available, came from metadata supplied by the sample provider rather than from assay-based typing. The samples were drawn from two sources: the first 160 participants of the ongoing ImmuneRACE study, and fewer than 1,500 subjects contributed by 6 global collaborators. The prospective study material was composed of cDNA or gDNA derived from T cells, B-cell-depleted T cells, or PBMCs. The repertoires were released in a freely available public database intended as a resource for research on the immune response to SARS-CoV-2. The dataset comprised deeply sampled blood TCRbeta repertoires from subjects exposed to, actively infected with, or recovered from COVID-19. Findings and caveats that apply to the study as a whole: The quantity of clinical and demographic metadata differed by source and by participant and was supplied without curation.

In Seattle, one collaborating source enrolled patients while the infection was active and tracked those patients longitudinally over the course of disease. The collaborating institutions used their own protocols to collect whole blood in K2EDTA tubes. For TCRbeta analysis, collaborator samples were shipped as frozen whole blood, as isolated PBMCs, or as DNA extracted from either sample type. V and J lose 4 bases and 1 base, and a span of 11 bases separates them. The germline V gene (reference sequence) provides CDR1 SGHNT and CDR2 YYREEE. From cysteine to phenylalanine, the CDR3 is 14 amino acids long. Left in the record is the CDR3 DNA by itself, 42 bases read in frame from the first base. TCRbeta CDR3 regions were amplified from genomic DNA by means of the immunoSEQ Assay, a bias-controlled multiplex PCR. As for the authors' bioinformatics: The number of nucleated cells in each sample was estimated from the amplification of reference gene primers within the assay. To quantify the absolute abundance of each unique TCRbeta CDR3 rearrangement, sequence reads were collapsed and filtered. For each sample, productive Simpson clonality was calculated as the square root of Simpson's diversity index over productive rearrangements. The immuneACCESS repertoire file appears here via TCRdb, limited to in-frame rearrangements. These files lack a portion of the clones; in checked studies, under half of the deficit traces to unresolved V genes, and the cause of the others is not known. V and J calls and clone size are as listed in that table; D and trimming were resolved from the DNA. For this sample there are about 180,000 clones; 75% to 90% appear just once. The top ten constitute around 8% of the sample.

The rearranged segments are TRBV5-4 and TRBJ2-5; the D gene is possibly TRBD1, with 6 bases matching. Sequencing was done on a sample of peripheral blood. The TCR was taken from a woman between 65 and 79 years old with COVID-19, enrolled during active disease. The DNA sequence is TGTGCCAGCAGCCCCAGGACAGCCCAAGAGACCCAGTACTTC. Its protein reads: CASSPRTAQETQYF.